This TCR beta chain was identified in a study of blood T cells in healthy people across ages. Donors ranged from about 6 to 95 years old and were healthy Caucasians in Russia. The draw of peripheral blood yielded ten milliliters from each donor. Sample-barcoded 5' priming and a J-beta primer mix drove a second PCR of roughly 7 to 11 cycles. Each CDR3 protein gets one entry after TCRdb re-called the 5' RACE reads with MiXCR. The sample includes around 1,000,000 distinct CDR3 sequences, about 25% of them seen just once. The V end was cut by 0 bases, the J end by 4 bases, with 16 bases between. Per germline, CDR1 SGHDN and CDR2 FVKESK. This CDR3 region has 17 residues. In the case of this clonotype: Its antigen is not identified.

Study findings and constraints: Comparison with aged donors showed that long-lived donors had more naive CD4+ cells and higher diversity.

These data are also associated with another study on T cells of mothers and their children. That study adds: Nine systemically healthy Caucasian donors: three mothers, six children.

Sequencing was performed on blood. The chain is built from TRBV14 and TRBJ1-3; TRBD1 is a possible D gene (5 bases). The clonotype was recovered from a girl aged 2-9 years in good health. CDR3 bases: TGTGCCAGCAGCCAAGATTGGGCAGGGTCGTCCGGAAACACCATATATTTT. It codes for CASSQDWAGSSGNTIYF. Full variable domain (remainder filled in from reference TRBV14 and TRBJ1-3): EAGVTQFPSHSVIEKGQTVTLRCDPISGHDNLYWYRRVMGKEIKFLLHFVKESKQDESGMPNNRFLAERTGGTYSTLKVQPAELEDSGVYFCASSQDWAGSSGNTIYFGEGSWLTVV.